This entry lists 31 T cell receptor beta chains sequenced from one sample in a study of OX40 agonist ivuxolimab in advanced cancers. The method was immunoSEQ multiplex PCR; TCRdb's version includes in-frame clones alone and lacks a portion of them. The sample has 78,000 or so clones; almost 95% are singletons. The material sequenced was CD4+ or CD8+ T cells sorted from blood, taken in a trial of the OX40 agonist ivuxolimab. These TCRs come from an adult with an advanced solid tumor such as melanoma, head and neck, liver or kidney cancer.

The rearrangement uses TRBV20-1 and TRBJ1-3; D is ambiguous. CDR3 length: 11 residues. V lost 3 bases and J 2 bases, leaving 2 bases between the germline ends. Per the germline V gene, CDR1 is DFQATT and CDR2 is SNEGSKA (reference sequence). CDR3 bases: TGCAGTGCTAGTCCTGGAAACACCATATATTTT. Residues: CSASPGNTIYF.

The V and J genes are TRBV27 and TRBJ2-1, with D perhaps TRBD2 (6 bases). Trimming took 6 bases from V and 10 from J, leaving 10 bases between them. Germline CDR1 and CDR2: MNHEY and SMNVEV (reference sequence). The CDR3 extends over 11 amino acids. The CDR3 DNA is TGTGCCAGCAGCCGTCGGGGGGAGCAGTTCTTC. Protein product: CASSRRGEQFF.

This rearrangement joins TRBV4-2 to TRBJ2-5; D not certain. The CDR3 loop spans 15 amino acids. The germline V and J ends were trimmed by 1 base and 8 bases, with 17 bases remaining between them. CDR1 and CDR2 from the germline V gene are LGHNA and YNFKEQ. CDR3 in amino acids: CASSQVQQADLTQYF. In nucleotides, the CDR3 is TGTGCCAGCAGCCAAGTTCAGCAGGCGGATCTCACCCAGTACTTC.

The chain is built from TRBV4-2 and TRBJ1-3; possible D gene TRBD1, 5 bases. CDR1 is LGHNA and CDR2 is YNFKEQ in the germline V gene. V was pared by 3 bases and J by 7 bases, with 19 bases between. The CDR3 is 16 amino acids. In nucleotides, the CDR3 is TGTGCCAGCAGCCAGTTACAGGACCTCCGACCTAACACCATATATTTT. Translation gives CASSQLQDLRPNTIYF.

The chain carries TRBV6-4 and TRBJ2-1; TRBD2 agrees at 9 bases. The CDR3 has 16 residues. The V gene end was trimmed by 4 bases and the J gene end by 0 bases; junction bases not matched to a gene: 4. CDR1 MRHNA and CDR2 SNTAGT come from the germline V gene. CDR3 in DNA: TGTGCCAGCAGTGGGCTAGCGGGGAGCTCCTACAATGAGCAGTTCTTC. This gives the protein CASSGLAGSSYNEQFF.

The gene calls are TRBV30 and TRBJ1-5, with D uncertain. Germline V gene sequence: CDR1 GTSNPN, CDR2 SVGIG (reference sequence). The V end was cut by 1 base, the J end by 4 bases, with 8 bases between. The CDR3 extends over 13 amino acids. The CDR3 spells CAWSANGNQPQHF. CDR3 in DNA: TGTGCCTGGAGTGCGAACGGGAATCAGCCCCAGCATTTT.

The V call is TRBV30, the J call TRBJ1-2, with a possible D match to TRBD1 (5 bases). V was shortened by 2 bases and J by 4 bases, with 20 bases between the two germline ends. This CDR3 has 16 residues. Germline CDR1 GTSNPN, CDR2 SVGIG (reference sequence). DNA for the CDR3: TGTGCCTGGAGTCGGGGGTTCCGACAAGAGGTCTATGGCTACACCTTC. Amino acid sequence: CAWSRGFRQEVYGYTF.

The J gene is TRBJ2-2, the V gene TRBV19; possibly TRBD1 for D (6 bases). Germline V gene lookup returns CDR1 LNHDA and CDR2 SQIVND (reference sequence). This CDR3 is 14 amino acids long. V dropped 6 bases and J dropped 4 bases, with 12 bases sitting between them. The CDR3 is CASSPQGGTGELFF. Written as DNA, the CDR3 is TGTGCCAGTAGCCCACAGGGCGGCACCGGGGAGCTGTTTTTT.

V is TRBV15 and J is TRBJ2-7; D not certain. This CDR3 has 14 amino acids. CDR1 is LNHNV, CDR2 YYDKDF, per germline (reference sequence). Trimming pared 0 bases from V and 5 bases from J, leaving 11 bases between. CDR3 in DNA: TGTGCCACCAGCAGAGATGGCGCAGAGGACGAGCAGTACTTC. Translating gives CATSRDGAEDEQYF.

This clone appeared a single time. The conserved phenylalanine or tryptophan normally closing the CDR3 is absent here, so this likely arose from a read error. V usage is TRBV5-1 and J usage is TRBJ1-2; D may be TRBD1 (5 bases). Per the germline V gene, CDR1 is SGHRS and CDR2 is YFSETQ. The CDR3 length is 14 residues. Trimming shortened V by 7 bases and J by 5 bases, and 18 bases separated the two germline ends. Written as DNA, the CDR3 is TGCGCCAGCGGCTCGGACAATGGGATATATGGCTACACCTCC. Translating it yields CASGSDNGIYGYTS.

The rearrangement joins TRBV28 to TRBJ1-4, with 10 bases lining up with TRBD1. Germline trimming cut 8 bases from V and 8 bases from J; bases unmatched to any gene: 5. Germline CDR1 and CDR2: MDHEN and SYDVKM. The CDR3 consists of 13 residues. The CDR3 DNA reads as TGTGCCAGCTTAGACAGGGGGCGGGAAAAACTGTTTTTT. Translated: CASLDRGREKLFF.

This clone has a handful of counts. The genes are TRBV18 and TRBJ1-1; D uncertain. Trimming removed 2 bases from V and 0 bases from J, with 13 bases in between. This CDR3 region has 16 residues. In germline, CDR1 is KGHSH, CDR2 LQKENI. CDR3 loop: CASSPTTHGLNTEAFF. The CDR3 DNA reads TGTGCCAGCTCACCAACCACCCATGGGCTGAACACTGAAGCTTTCTTT.

J is TRBJ2-7 and V is TRBV5-1; 14 bases fit TRBD2. The CDR3 contains 16 residues. In germline, CDR1 is SGHRS, CDR2 YFSETQ. The J segment lost 7 bases and the V segment lost 4 bases, leaving 10 bases of the junction unmatched. CDR3 DNA sequence: TGCGCCAGCAGCCTAGGACTAGCGGGAGGTGCCTGGGAGCAGTACTTC. Translation: CASSLGLAGGAWEQYF.

The chain is built from TRBV27 and TRBJ1-5; the D gene is possibly TRBD1 (6 bases). The CDR3 contains 13 residues. Germline V CDR1 and CDR2: MNHEY, SMNVEV (reference sequence). Deletions cut 10 bases from V and 11 bases from J, with 21 bases between. The CDR3, as DNA: TGTGCCACCCCTGGGGGCCGCCCCGAGACCCAGCATTTT. Translated: CATPGGRPETQHF.

This sequence joins TRBV10-1 and TRBJ2-1; 10 bases fit TRBD2. V dropped 1 base and J dropped 7; count of bases not matched to a gene: 4. From germline, CDR1 is WNHNN and CDR2 SYGVQD (reference sequence). There are 15 residues in the CDR3. The DNA for the CDR3 is TGCGCCAGCAGTGAGTGGCTAGCGGGGGAAAATGAGCAGTTCTTC. Protein sequence: CASSEWLAGENEQFF.

The chain uses TRBV4-1 and TRBJ1-5, with TRBD1 matching 8 bases. Germline assignment: CDR1 MGHRA and CDR2 YSYEKL. V lost 2 bases, J lost 0 bases, and 15 bases stayed unmatched. The CDR3 covers 20 residues. The CDR3 DNA follows: TGCGCCAGCAGCCAACGAGGGTGGGCAGGGGGCGATTATAGCAATCAGCCCCAGCATTTT. Its translation: CASSQRGWAGGDYSNQPQHF.

This chain joins TRBV9 and TRBJ2-1, with 10 bases aligning to TRBD2. J was trimmed by 10 bases and V by 4 bases; bases with no gene match: 11. The CDR3 spans 15 residues. Looked up from germline, CDR1 is SGDLS and CDR2 is YYNGEE. Here the CDR3 DNA reads TGTGCCAGCAGCCCTAACCCTAGCGGGAGTGAGGAGCAGTTCTTC. Its protein product is CASSPNPSGSEEQFF. The full variable domain, completed using reference TRBV9 and TRBJ2-1, is DSGVTQTPKHLITATGQRVTLRCSPRSGDLSVYWYQQSLDQGLQFLIQYYNGEERAKGNILERFSAQQFPDLHSELNLSSLELGDSALYFCASSPNPSGSEEQFFGPGTRLTVL.

This chain connects TRBV9 to TRBJ2-3; weak D call: TRBD2 (5 bases). V was trimmed by 0 bases and J by 6 bases, leaving 11 bases between them. The CDR3 is made up of 14 amino acids. The germline CDR1 and CDR2 sequences are SGDLS and YYNGEE. The DNA of the CDR3 is TGTGCCAGCAGCGTAGCAGGACTGTTCGATACGCAGTATTTT. Amino acids: CASSVAGLFDTQYF.

V usage is TRBV11-3 and J usage is TRBJ2-5; 13 nucleotides line up with TRBD2. The J call may be incorrect, as the DNA end agrees better with TRBJ2-7. Germline-derived CDR1 and CDR2 are SGHNT and YENEEA. The CDR3 has 16 residues. The CDR3 region is CASSLGGLAGEYEQYF. In DNA, the CDR3 is TGTGCCAGCAGCTTAGGTGGACTAGCGGGGGAATACGAGCAGTACTTC.

The chain combines TRBV5-6 with TRBJ1-6, with a possible D match to TRBD1 (5 bases). With 4 bases removed from V and 7 bases from J, the gap between germline ends came to 15 bases. The germline V gene encodes CDR1 SGHDT and CDR2 YYEEEE. CDR3 size: 15 residues. This CDR3 is CASSPLGQGNSPLHF. For the CDR3, the DNA is TGTGCCAGCAGCCCACTAGGACAAGGGAATTCACCCCTCCACTTT.

This sequence joins TRBV5-1 and TRBJ2-5; 11 bases match TRBD1. In germline, CDR1 is SGHRS, CDR2 YFSETQ. This CDR3 contains 16 residues. V lost 0 bases, J lost 5 bases, and 6 bases stayed unmatched. In DNA form, the CDR3 reads TGCGCCAGCAGCTTGGTGGGACAGGGGGAATTGGAGACCCAGTACTTC. Its translation: CASSLVGQGELETQYF.

The chain is built from TRBV5-1 and TRBJ2-3, with 15 bases matching TRBD2. This CDR3 contains 18 residues. The V and J ends lost 4 bases and 6 bases, in that order; junction bases with no gene match: 12. Germline CDR1 is SGHRS and CDR2 is YFSETQ. The CDR3 is CASSQGLAGGPGPDTQYF. Here the CDR3 DNA reads TGCGCCAGCAGCCAAGGACTAGCGGGGGGGCCGGGGCCGGATACGCAGTATTTT. Filled out from reference TRBV5-1 and TRBJ2-3, the complete variable domain reads KAGVTQTPRYLIKTRGQQVTLSCSPISGHRSVSWYQQTPGQGLQFLFEYFSETQRNKGNFPGRFSGRQFSNSRSEMNVSTLELGDSALYLCASSQGLAGGPGPDTQYFGPGTRLTVL.

This clone was observed a handful of times. The rearrangement joins TRBV5-1 to TRBJ1-2; D gene unclear. The CDR3 contains 11 residues. Deletions cut 4 bases from V and 8 bases from J, with 9 bases between. Germline CDR1 and CDR2: SGHRS and YFSETQ. CDR3 sequence: CASSEELGYTF. The CDR3 nucleotides are TGCGCCAGCAGCGAGGAATTAGGCTACACCTTC.

The V call is TRBV7-2, the J call TRBJ1-4, with D possibly being TRBD1 (5 bases). Germline loops: CDR1 SGHTA, CDR2 FQGNSA. V lost 2 bases to trimming and J lost 6 bases, with 10 bases between them. This CDR3 has 14 residues. Written as DNA, the CDR3 is TGTGCCAGCAGCTTATGGGGGTTGGATGAAAAACTGTTTTTT. This translates into CASSLWGLDEKLFF.

V and J are TRBV6-1 and TRBJ2-7, with unresolved D. CDR3 length equals 17 residues. The germline V and J ends were trimmed by 0 bases and 6 bases, with 21 bases remaining between them. Germline V gene lookup returns CDR1 MNHNS and CDR2 SASEGT. In DNA, the CDR3 is TGTGCCAGCAGTGAAGCTACGAGACGATGGCGGAAGCTCGAGCAGTACTTC. Encoded protein: CASSEATRRWRKLEQYF.

The chain links TRBV6-1 to TRBJ2-1; no firm D call. Per the germline V gene, CDR1 is MNHNS and CDR2 is SASEGT. The length of the CDR3 is 14 residues. Trimming stripped 0 bases from V and 8 bases from J, with 11 bases between. The CDR3 reads CASSEASGADEQFF. CDR3 in DNA: TGTGCCAGCAGTGAAGCTTCGGGCGCCGATGAGCAGTTCTTC.

The chain joins TRBV11-2 to TRBJ1-1; possible D gene TRBD1, 6 bases. Germline loops: CDR1 SGHAT, CDR2 FQNNGV. V dropped 7 bases and J dropped 5 bases, with 20 bases sitting between them. The CDR3 runs 15 residues. The DNA of the CDR3 is TGTGCCAGCAACACTTTTGGGCAGGGGCGAACTGAAGCTTTCTTT. Residues: CASNTFGQGRTEAFF.

The chain combines TRBV19 with TRBJ2-5; TRBD2 might be the D (6 bases). The CDR3 totals 13 residues. Germline V gene lookup returns CDR1 LNHDA and CDR2 SQIVND (reference sequence). Trimming took 5 bases from V and 2 from J, leaving 9 bases between them. CDR3 amino acids: CASSGGVQETQYF. The CDR3 coding sequence is TGTGCCAGTAGTGGCGGGGTACAAGAGACCCAGTACTTC.

The chain recombines TRBV10-3 with TRBJ1-5; D not resolved. Germline V gene sequence: CDR1 ENHRY, CDR2 SYGVKD. The length of the CDR3 is 13 residues. The germline V and J ends were trimmed by 4 bases and 4 bases, with 8 bases remaining between them. CDR3 sequence reads: CAISVQLNQPQHF. CDR3 sequence (DNA): TGTGCCATCAGTGTTCAGTTAAATCAGCCCCAGCATTTT.

This sequence joins TRBV28 and TRBJ2-7, with D perhaps given as TRBD1 or TRBD2 (5 bases each). Germline CDR1 reads MDHEN; CDR2 reads SYDVKM. Trimming pared 1 base from V and 2 bases from J, leaving 15 bases between. The CDR3 is 16 amino acids. The chain's CDR3 is CASSLSSVGVAYEQYF. The CDR3 DNA follows: TGTGCCAGCAGTTTATCATCCGTGGGGGTTGCCTACGAGCAGTACTTC.

The chain combines TRBV7-2 with TRBJ1-6; the D is unclear. Germline V gene sequence: CDR1 SGHTA, CDR2 FQGNSA. V was shortened by 5 bases and J by 8 bases, with 13 bases between the two germline ends. The CDR3 has 14 amino acids. CDR3 residues: CASSPRLGHSPLHF. CDR3 bases: TGTGCCAGCAGCCCCCGTCTCGGTCATTCACCCCTCCACTTT.